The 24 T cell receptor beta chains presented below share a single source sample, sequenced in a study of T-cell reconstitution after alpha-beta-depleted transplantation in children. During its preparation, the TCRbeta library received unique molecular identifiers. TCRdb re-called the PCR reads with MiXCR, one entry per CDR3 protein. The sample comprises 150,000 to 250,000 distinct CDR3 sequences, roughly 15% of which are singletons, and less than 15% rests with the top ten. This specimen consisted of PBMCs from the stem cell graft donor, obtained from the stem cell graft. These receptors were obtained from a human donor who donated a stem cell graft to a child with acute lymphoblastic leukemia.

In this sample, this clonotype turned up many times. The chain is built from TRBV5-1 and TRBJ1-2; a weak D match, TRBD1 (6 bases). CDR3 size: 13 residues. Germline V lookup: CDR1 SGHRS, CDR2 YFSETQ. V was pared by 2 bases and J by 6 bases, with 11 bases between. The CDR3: CASSFEGVDGYTF. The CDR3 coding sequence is TGCGCCAGCAGCTTCGAGGGGGTGGATGGCTACACCTTC.

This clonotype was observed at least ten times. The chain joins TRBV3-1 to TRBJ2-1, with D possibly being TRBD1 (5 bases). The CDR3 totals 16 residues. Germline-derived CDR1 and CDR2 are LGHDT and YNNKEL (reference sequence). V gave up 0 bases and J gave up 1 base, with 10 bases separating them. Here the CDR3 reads CASSQELGRSYNEQFF. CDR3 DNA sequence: TGTGCCAGCAGCCAAGAGCTGGGGCGTTCCTACAATGAGCAGTTCTTC.

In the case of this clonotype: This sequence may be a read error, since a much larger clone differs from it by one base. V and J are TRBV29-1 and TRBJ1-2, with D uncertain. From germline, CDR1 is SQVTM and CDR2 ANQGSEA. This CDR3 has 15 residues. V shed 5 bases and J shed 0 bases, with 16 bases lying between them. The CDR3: CSVPRERVPNYGYTF. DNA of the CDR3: TGCAGCGTTCCTCGCGAGCGGGTACCTAACTATGGCTACACCTTC.

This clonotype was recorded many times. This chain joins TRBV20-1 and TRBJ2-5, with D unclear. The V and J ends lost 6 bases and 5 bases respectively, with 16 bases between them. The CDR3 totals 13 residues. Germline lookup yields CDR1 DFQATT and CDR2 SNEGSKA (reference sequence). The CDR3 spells CSAPPMGRETQYF. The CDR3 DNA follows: TGCAGTGCCCCACCCATGGGCAGGGAGACCCAGTACTTC.

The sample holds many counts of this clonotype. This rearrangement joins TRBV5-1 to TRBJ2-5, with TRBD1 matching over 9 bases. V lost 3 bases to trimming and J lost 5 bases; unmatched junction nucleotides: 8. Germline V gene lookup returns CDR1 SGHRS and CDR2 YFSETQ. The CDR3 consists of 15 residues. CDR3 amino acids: CASSSLQGAGETQYF. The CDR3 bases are TGCGCCAGCAGCTCGCTACAGGGGGCTGGTGAGACCCAGTACTTC. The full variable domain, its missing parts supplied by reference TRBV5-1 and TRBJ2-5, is KAGVTQTPRYLIKTRGQQVTLSCSPISGHRSVSWYQQTPGQGLQFLFEYFSETQRNKGNFPGRFSGRQFSNSRSEMNVSTLELGDSALYLCASSSLQGAGETQYFGPGTRLLVL.

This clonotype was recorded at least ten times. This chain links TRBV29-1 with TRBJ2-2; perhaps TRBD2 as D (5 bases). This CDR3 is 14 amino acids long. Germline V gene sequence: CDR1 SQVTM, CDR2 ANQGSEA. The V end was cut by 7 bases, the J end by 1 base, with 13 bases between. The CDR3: CSGRGSGNTGELFF. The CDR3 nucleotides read TGCAGCGGCAGAGGGAGCGGGAACACCGGGGAGCTGTTTTTT.

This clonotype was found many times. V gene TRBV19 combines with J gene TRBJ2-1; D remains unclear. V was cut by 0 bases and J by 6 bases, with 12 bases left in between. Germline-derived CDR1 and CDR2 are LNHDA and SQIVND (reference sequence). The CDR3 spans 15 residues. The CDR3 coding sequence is TGTGCCAGTAGTATAGATCGTCCTCCCGGCAATGAGCAGTTCTTC. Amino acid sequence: CASSIDRPPGNEQFF.

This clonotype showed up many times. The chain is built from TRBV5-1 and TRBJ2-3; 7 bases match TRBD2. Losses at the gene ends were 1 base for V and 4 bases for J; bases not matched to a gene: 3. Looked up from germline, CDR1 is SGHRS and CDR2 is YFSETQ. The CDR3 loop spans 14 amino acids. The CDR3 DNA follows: TGCGCCAGCAGCTTGCGGGAGGTACCAGATACGCAGTATTTT. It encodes CASSLREVPDTQYF.

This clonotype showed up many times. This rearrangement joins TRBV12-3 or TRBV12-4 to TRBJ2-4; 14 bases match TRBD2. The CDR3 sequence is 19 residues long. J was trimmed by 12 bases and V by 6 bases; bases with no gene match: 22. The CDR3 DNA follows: TGTGCCAGCAGCCGCGGTGATTATTCCGGGACTAGCGGGAGAAGCCGTCAGTACTTC. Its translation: CASSRGDYSGTSGRSRQYF.

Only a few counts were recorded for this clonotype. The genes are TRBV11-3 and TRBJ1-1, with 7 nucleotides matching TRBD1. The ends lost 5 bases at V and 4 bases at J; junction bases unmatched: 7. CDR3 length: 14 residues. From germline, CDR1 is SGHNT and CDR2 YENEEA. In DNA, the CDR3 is TGTGCCAGCAGCAAACGACAGGGAGGCACTGAAGCTTTCTTT. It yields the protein CASSKRQGGTEAFF.

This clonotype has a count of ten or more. The CDR3 spells CASSLLTSVSDTQYF. The CDR3 coding sequence is TGTGCCAGCAGCTTATTGACTAGCGTGTCGGATACGCAGTATTTT. The V call is TRBV7-9, the J call TRBJ2-3; TRBD2 aligns across 8 bases. The CDR3 spans 15 residues. Germline lookup yields CDR1 SEHNR and CDR2 FQNEAQ (reference sequence). The V gene end was trimmed by 2 bases and the J gene end by 6 bases; junction bases not matched to a gene: 7.

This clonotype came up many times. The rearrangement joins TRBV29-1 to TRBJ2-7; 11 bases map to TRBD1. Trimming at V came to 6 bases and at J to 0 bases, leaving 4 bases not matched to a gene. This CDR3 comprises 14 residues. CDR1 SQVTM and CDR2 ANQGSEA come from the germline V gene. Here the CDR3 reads CSVSGTGGSYEQYF. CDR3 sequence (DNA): TGCAGCGTGTCCGGGACAGGGGGCTCCTACGAGCAGTACTTC.

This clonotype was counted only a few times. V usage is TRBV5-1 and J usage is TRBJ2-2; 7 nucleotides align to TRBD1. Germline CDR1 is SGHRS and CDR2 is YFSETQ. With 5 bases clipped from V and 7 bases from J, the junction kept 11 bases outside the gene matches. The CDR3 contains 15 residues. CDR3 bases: TGCGCCAGCAGTGTACAGGGGAGTTCGGGCGGGGAGCTGTTTTTT. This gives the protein CASSVQGSSGGELFF. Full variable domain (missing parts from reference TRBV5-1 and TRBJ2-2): KAGVTQTPRYLIKTRGQQVTLSCSPISGHRSVSWYQQTPGQGLQFLFEYFSETQRNKGNFPGRFSGRQFSNSRSEMNVSTLELGDSALYLCASSVQGSSGGELFFGEGSRLTVL.

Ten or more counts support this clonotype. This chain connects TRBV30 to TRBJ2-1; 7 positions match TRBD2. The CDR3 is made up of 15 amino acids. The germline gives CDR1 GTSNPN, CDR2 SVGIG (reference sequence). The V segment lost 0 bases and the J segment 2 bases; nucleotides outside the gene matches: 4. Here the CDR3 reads CAWSVGSGPYNEQFF. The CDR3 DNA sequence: TGTGCCTGGAGTGTAGGTAGCGGGCCCTACAATGAGCAGTTCTTC.

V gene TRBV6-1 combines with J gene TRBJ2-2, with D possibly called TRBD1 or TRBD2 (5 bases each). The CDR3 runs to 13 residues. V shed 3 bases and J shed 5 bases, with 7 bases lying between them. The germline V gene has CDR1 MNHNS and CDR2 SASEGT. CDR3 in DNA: TGTGCCAGCAGTGAGTGGGGGACCGGGGAGCTGTTTTTT. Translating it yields CASSEWGTGELFF.

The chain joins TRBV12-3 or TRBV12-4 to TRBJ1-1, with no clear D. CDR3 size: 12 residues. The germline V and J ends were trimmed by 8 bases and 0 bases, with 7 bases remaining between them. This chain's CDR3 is CASRPLNTEAFF. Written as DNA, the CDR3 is TGTGCCAGCCGTCCATTGAACACTGAAGCTTTCTTT.

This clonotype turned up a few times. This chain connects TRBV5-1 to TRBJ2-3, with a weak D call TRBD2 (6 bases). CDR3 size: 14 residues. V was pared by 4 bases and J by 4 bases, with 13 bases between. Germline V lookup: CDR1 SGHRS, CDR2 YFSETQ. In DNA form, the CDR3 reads TGCGCCAGCAGCCCGGGGGTGAGCCCAGATACGCAGTATTTT. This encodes CASSPGVSPDTQYF.

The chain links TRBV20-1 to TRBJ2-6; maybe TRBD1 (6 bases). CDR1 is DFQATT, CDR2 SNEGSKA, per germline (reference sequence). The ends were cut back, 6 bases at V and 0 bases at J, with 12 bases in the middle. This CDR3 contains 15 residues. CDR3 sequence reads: CSAPDRTSGANVLTF. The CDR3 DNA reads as TGCAGTGCACCCGACAGGACCTCTGGGGCCAACGTCCTGACTTTC.

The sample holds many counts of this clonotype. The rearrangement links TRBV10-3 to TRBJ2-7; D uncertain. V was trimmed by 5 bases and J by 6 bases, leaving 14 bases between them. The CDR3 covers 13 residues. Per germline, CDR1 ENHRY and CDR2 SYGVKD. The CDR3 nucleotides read TGTGCCATCAGTTCCCGGATGGACGGCGAGCAGTACTTC. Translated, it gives CAISSRMDGEQYF.

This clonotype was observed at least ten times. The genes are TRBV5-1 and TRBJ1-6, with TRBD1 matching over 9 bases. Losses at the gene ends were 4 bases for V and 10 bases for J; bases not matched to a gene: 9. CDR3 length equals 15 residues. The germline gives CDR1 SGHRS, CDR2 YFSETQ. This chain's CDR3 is CASSPTGTGLSPLHF. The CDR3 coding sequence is TGCGCCAGCAGCCCAACAGGGACAGGGCTATCACCCCTCCACTTT. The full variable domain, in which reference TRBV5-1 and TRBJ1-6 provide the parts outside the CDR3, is KAGVTQTPRYLIKTRGQQVTLSCSPISGHRSVSWYQQTPGQGLQFLFEYFSETQRNKGNFPGRFSGRQFSNSRSEMNVSTLELGDSALYLCASSPTGTGLSPLHFGNGTRLTVT.

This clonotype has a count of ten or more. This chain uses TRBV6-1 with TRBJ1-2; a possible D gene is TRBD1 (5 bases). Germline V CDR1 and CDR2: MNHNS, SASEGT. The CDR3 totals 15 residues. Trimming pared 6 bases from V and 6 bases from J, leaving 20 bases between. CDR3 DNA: TGTGCCAGCAGCCGAAGTCAGGGACTTGTGGATGGCTACACCTTC. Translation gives CASSRSQGLVDGYTF.

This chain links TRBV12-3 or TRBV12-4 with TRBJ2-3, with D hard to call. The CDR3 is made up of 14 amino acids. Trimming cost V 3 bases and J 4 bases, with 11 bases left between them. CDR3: CASSFTEPPDTQYF. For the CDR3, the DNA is TGTGCCAGCAGTTTTACAGAACCACCAGATACGCAGTATTTT.

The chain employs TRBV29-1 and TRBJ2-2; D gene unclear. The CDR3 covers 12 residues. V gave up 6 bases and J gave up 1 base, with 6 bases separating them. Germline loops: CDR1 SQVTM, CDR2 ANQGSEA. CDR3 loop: CSVDENTGELFF. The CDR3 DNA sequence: TGCAGCGTGGACGAGAACACCGGGGAGCTGTTTTTT.

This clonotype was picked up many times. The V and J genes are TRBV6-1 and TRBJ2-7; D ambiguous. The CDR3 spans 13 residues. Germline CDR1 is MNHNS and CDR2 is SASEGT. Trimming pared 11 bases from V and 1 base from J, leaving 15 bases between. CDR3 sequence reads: CAVPSAASYEQYF. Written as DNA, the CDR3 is TGTGCCGTTCCGTCGGCGGCTTCCTACGAGCAGTACTTC.